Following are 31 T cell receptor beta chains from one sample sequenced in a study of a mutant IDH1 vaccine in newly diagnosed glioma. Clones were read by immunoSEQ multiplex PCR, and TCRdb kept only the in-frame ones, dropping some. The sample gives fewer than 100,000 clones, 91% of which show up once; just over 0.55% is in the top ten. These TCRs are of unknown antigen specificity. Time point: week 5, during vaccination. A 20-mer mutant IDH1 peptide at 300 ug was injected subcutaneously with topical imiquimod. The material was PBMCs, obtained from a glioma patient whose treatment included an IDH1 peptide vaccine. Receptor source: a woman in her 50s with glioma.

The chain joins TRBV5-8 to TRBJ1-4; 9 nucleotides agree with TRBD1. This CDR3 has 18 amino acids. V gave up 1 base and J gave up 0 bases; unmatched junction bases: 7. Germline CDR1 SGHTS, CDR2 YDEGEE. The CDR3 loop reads CASSLRQGGYATNEKLFF. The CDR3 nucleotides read TGTGCCAGCAGCTTGAGACAGGGGGGATATGCAACTAATGAAAAACTGTTTTTT.

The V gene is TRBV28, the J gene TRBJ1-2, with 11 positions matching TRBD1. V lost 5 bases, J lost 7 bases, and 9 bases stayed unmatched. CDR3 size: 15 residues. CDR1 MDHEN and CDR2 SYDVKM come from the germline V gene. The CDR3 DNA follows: TGTGCCAGCAGTCCTGGACAGGGGGCGTGGGGTGGCTACACCTTC. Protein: CASSPGQGAWGGYTF.

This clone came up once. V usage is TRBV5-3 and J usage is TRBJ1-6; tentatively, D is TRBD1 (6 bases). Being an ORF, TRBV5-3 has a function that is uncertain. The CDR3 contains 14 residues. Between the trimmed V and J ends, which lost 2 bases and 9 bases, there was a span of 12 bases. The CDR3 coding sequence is TGTGCCAGAAGCTTTAGGGGGTTCGGTTCACCCCTCCACTTT. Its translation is CARSFRGFGSPLHF.

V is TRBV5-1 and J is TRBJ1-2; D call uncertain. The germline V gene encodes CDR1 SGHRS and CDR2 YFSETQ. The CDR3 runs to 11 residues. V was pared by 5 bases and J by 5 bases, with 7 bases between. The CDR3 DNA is TGCGCCAGCAGTGATAATTATGGCTACACCTTC. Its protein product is CASSDNYGYTF.

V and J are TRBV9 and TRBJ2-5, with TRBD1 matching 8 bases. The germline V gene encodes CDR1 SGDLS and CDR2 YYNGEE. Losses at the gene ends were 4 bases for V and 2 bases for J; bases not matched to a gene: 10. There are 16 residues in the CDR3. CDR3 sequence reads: CASSPSPRTGQETQYF. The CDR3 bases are TGTGCCAGCAGCCCCTCCCCCCGGACAGGGCAAGAGACCCAGTACTTC.

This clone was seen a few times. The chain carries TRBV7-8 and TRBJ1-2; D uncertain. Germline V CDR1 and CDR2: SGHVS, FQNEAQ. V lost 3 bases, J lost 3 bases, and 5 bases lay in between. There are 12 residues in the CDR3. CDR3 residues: CASSFTDYGYTF. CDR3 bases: TGTGCCAGCAGCTTCACCGACTATGGCTACACCTTC.

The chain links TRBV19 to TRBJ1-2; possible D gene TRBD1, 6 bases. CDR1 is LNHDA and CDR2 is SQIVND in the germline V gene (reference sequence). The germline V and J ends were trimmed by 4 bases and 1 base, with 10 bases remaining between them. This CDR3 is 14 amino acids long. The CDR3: CASSTGTLNYGYTF. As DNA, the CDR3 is TGTGCCAGTAGTACCGGGACACTTAACTATGGCTACACCTTC.

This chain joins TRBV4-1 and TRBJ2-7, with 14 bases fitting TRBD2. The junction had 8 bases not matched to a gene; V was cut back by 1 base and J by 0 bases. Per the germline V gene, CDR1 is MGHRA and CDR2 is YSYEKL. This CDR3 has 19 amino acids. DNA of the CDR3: TGCGCCAGCAGCCAAGTCGTTCGGACTAGCGGGGGGAGCTCCTACGAGCAGTACTTC. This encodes CASSQVVRTSGGSSYEQYF.

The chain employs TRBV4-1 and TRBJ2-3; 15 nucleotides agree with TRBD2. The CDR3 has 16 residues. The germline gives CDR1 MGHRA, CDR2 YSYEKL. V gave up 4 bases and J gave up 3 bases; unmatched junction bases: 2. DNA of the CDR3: TGCGCCAGCAGCCTGGGGACTAGCGGGAGGACAGATACGCAGTATTTT. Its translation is CASSLGTSGRTDTQYF.

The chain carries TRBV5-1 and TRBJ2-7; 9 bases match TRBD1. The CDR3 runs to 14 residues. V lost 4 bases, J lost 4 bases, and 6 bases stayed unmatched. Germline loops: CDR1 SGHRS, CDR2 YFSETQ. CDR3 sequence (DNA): TGCGCCAGCAGCGTGGACAGGGGCCAATACGAGCAGTACTTC. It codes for CASSVDRGQYEQYF.

CDR3: CASRPTSGRGADTQYF. The CDR3 region has the DNA TGCGCCAGCAGGCCGACTAGCGGGAGAGGGGCAGATACGCAGTATTTT. The chain combines TRBV5-1 with TRBJ2-3; 12 bases fit TRBD2. This CDR3 has 16 amino acids. Germline loops: CDR1 SGHRS, CDR2 YFSETQ. The V and J ends lost 5 bases and 4 bases, in that order; junction bases with no gene match: 8.

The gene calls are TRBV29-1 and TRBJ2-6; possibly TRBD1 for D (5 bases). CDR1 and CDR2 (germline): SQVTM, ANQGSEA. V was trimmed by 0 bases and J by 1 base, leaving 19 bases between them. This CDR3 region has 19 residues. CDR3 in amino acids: CSVEDIQDGPQSGANVLTF. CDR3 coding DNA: TGCAGCGTTGAAGATATACAGGATGGGCCTCAATCTGGGGCCAACGTCCTGACTTTC.

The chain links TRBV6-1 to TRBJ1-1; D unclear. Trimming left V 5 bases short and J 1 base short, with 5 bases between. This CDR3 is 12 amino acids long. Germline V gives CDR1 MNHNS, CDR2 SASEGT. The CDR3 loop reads CASSWQNTEAFF. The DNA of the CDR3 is TGTGCCAGCAGTTGGCAGAACACTGAAGCTTTCTTT.

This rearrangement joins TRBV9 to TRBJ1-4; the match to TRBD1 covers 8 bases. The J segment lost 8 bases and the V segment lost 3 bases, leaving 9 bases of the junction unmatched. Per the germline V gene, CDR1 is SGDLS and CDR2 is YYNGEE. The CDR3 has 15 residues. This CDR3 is CASSGRQGIGEKLFF. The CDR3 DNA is TGTGCCAGCAGCGGGAGACAGGGGATAGGGGAAAAACTGTTTTTT.

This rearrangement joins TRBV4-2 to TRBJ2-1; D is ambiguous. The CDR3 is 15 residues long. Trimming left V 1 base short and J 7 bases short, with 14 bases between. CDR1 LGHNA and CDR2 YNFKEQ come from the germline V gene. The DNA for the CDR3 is TGTGCCAGCAGCCAAGGATTAGCCCGATCGAATGAGCAGTTCTTC. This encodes CASSQGLARSNEQFF.

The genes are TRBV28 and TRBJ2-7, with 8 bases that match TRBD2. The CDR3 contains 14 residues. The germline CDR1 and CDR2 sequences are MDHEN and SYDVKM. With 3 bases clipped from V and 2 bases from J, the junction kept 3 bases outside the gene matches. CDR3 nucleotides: TGTGCCAGCAGTTTCACTAGCGGTACCTACGAGCAGTACTTC. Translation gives CASSFTSGTYEQYF.

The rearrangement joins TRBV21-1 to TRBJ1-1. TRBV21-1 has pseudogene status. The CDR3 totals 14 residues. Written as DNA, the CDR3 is TGTGCCAGCAGCAAAACTGGCATGAACACTGAAGCTTTCTTT. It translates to CASSKTGMNTEAFF.

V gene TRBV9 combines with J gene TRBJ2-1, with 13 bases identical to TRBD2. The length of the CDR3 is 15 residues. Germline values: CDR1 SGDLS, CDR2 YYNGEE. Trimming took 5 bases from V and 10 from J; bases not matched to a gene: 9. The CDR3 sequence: CASSAMSGLAGEQFF. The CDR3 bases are TGTGCCAGCAGTGCCATGTCGGGACTAGCGGGGGAGCAGTTCTTC.

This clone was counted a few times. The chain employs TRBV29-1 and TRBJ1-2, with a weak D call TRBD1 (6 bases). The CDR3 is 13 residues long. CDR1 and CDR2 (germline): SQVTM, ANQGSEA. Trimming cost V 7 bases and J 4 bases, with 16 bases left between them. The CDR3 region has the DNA TGCAGCGCCCCTGCCCAGGGGATCTATGGCTACACCTTC. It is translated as CSAPAQGIYGYTF.

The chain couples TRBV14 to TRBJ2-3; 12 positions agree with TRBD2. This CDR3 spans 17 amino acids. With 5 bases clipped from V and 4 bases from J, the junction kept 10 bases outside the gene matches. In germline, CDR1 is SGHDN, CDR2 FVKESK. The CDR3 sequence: CASSFRTTSGSSDTQYF. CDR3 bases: TGTGCCAGCAGCTTCCGAACGACTAGCGGGAGTTCAGATACGCAGTATTTT. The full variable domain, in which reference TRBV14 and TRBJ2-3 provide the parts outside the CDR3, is EAGVTQFPSHSVIEKGQTVTLRCDPISGHDNLYWYRRVMGKEIKFLLHFVKESKQDESGMPNNRFLAERTGGTYSTLKVQPAELEDSGVYFCASSFRTTSGSSDTQYFGPGTRLTVL.

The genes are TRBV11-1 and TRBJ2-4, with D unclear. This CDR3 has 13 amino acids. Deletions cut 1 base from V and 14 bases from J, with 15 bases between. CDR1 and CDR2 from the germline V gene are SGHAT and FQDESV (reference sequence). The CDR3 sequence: CASSLEDGKRKYF. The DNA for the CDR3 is TGTGCCAGCAGCTTAGAGGACGGTAAAAGAAAGTACTTC.

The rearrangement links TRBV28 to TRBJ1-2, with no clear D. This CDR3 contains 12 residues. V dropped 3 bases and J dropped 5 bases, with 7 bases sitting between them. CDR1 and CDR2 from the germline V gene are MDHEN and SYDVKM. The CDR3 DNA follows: TGTGCCAGCAGTTTTGAGAAATATGGCTACACCTTC. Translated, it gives CASSFEKYGYTF.

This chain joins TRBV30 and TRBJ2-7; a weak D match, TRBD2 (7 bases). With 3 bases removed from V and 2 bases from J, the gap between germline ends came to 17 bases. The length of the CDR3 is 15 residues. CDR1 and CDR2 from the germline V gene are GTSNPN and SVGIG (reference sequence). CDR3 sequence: CAWRGGRGGAYEQYF. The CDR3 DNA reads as TGTGCCTGGAGGGGGGGGCGCGGAGGTGCCTACGAGCAGTACTTC.

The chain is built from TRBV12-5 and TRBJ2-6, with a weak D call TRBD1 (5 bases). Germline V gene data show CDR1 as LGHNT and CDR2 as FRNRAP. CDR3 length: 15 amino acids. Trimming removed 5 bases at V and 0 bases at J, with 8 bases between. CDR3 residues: CASGPDSSGANVLTF. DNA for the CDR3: TGTGCTAGTGGTCCAGACAGCTCTGGGGCCAACGTCCTGACTTTC. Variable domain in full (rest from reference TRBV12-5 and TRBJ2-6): DARVTQTPRHKVTEMGQEVTMRCQPILGHNTVFWYRQTMMQGLELLAYFRNRAPLDDSGMPKDRFSAEMPDATLATLKIQPSEPRDSAVYFCASGPDSSGANVLTFGAGSRLTVL.

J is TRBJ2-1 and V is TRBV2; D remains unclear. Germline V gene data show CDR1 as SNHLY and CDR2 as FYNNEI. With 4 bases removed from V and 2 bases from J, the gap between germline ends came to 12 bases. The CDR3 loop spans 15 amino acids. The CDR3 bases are TGTGCCAGCAGTGTATCTAGTGGAACCTACAATGAGCAGTTCTTC. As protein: CASSVSSGTYNEQFF.

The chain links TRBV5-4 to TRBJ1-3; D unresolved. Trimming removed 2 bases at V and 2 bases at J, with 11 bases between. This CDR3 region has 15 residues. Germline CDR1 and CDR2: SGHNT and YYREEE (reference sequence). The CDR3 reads CASSFSGIAGNTIYF. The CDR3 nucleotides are TGTGCCAGCAGCTTTTCGGGTATTGCTGGAAACACCATATATTTT.

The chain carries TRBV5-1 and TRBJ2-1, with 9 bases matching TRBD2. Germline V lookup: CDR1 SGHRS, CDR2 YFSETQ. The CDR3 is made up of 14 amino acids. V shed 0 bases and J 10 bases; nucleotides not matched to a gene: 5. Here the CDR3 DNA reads TGCGCCAGCAGCTTGGGTCTAGCGGGGTACGAGCAGTTCTTC. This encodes CASSLGLAGYEQFF.

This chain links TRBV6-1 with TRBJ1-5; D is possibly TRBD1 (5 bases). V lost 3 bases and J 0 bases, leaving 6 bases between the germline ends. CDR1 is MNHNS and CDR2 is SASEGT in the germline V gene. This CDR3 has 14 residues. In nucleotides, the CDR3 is TGTGCCAGCAGTGAGAGGGGTAGCAATCAGCCCCAGCATTTT. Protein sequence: CASSERGSNQPQHF.

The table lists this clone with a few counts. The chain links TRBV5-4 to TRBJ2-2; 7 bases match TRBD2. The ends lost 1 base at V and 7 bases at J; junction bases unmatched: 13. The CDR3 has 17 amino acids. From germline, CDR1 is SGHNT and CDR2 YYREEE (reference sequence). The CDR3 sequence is CASSLIGSGESNGELFF. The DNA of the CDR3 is TGTGCCAGCAGCTTGATTGGGAGCGGGGAGTCTAACGGGGAGCTGTTTTTT.

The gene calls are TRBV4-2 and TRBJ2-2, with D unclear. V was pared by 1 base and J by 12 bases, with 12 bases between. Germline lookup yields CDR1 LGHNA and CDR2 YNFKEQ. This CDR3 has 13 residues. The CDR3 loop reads CASSQGGQIKLFF. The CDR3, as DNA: TGTGCCAGCAGCCAAGGGGGTCAGATTAAGCTGTTTTTT.

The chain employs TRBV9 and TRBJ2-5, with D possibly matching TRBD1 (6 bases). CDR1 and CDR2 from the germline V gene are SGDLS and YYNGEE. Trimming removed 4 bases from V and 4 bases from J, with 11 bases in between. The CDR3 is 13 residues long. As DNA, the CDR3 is TGTGCCAGCAGCTTACAGGGCCCAGAGACCCAGTACTTC. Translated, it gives CASSLQGPETQYF.